Presented here are 28 T cell receptor beta chains from one specimen sequenced in a study of neoadjuvant nivolumab and ipilimumab in lung cancer. Here immunoSEQ multiplex PCR was the method, and the copy in TCRdb shows in-frame clones only, minus some. The table has tens of thousands of clones, more than 85% seen once. The sample in question was peripheral blood, obtained after neoadjuvant nivolumab, alone or with ipilimumab, at or shortly before surgery. The source is an adult with non-small cell lung cancer.

V gene TRBV5-1 combines with J gene TRBJ2-7; D perhaps matches TRBD2 (6 bases). Germline lookup yields CDR1 SGHRS and CDR2 YFSETQ. This CDR3 region has 13 residues. V lost 2 bases and J 5 bases, leaving 11 bases between the germline ends. DNA for the CDR3: TGCGCCAGCAGCTTTGGAGGGCTGGACGAGCAGTACTTC. It translates to CASSFGGLDEQYF.

This chain links TRBV7-8 with TRBJ2-2, with D possibly matching TRBD2 (5 bases). V was trimmed by 6 bases and J by 5 bases, leaving 7 bases between them. Looked up from germline, CDR1 is SGHVS and CDR2 is FQNEAQ. There are 12 residues in the CDR3. The CDR3 region has the DNA TGTGCCAGCAGACCGGGGACCGGGGAGCTGTTTTTT. Protein product: CASRPGTGELFF. Using reference TRBV7-8 and TRBJ2-2 for the parts outside the CDR3, the full variable domain is GAGVSQSPRYKVAKRGQDVALRCDPISGHVSLFWYQQALGQGPEFLTYFQNEAQLDKSGLPSDRFFAERPEGSVSTLKIQRTQQEDSAVYLCASRPGTGELFFGEGSRLTVL.

This rearrangement joins TRBV5-4 to TRBJ1-4; possibly TRBD1 for D (5 bases). CDR3 length: 13 residues. Germline loops: CDR1 SGHNT, CDR2 YYREEE (reference sequence). The ends were cut back, 1 base at V and 8 bases at J, with 9 bases in the middle. The CDR3 DNA sequence: TGTGCCAGCAGCTTGAAGGGGCAGGAAAAACTGTTTTTT. Residues: CASSLKGQEKLFF.

The chain carries TRBV6-4 and TRBJ2-2; D is undetermined. Trimming cost V 4 bases and J 4 bases, with 13 bases left between them. This CDR3 has 15 amino acids. Looked up from germline, CDR1 is MRHNA and CDR2 is SNTAGT. CDR3 sequence reads: CASSVGRGGTGELFF. CDR3 sequence (DNA): TGTGCCAGCAGTGTTGGGCGAGGCGGCACCGGGGAGCTGTTTTTT.

The chain links TRBV20-1 to TRBJ2-2; tentatively, D is TRBD1 (6 bases). The germline V gene encodes CDR1 DFQATT and CDR2 SNEGSKA (reference sequence). The length of the CDR3 is 10 residues. Between the trimmed V and J ends, which lost 6 bases and 15 bases, there was a span of 14 bases. CDR3 DNA: TGCAGTGCCAAAGACAGGAATGTGTTTTTT. It yields the protein CSAKDRNVFF.

This clone was seen a handful of times. The genes are TRBV6-1 and TRBJ1-2, with a tentative D call TRBD1 (6 bases). The CDR3 length is 13 residues. Germline loops: CDR1 MNHNS, CDR2 SASEGT. V was pared by 5 bases and J by 8 bases, with 15 bases between. The CDR3 loop is CASSQQGSEGYTF. The CDR3 nucleotides read TGTGCCAGCAGTCAACAGGGATCGGAGGGCTACACCTTC.

This rearrangement joins TRBV9 to TRBJ2-3; TRBD2 agrees at 12 bases. The CDR3 has 17 residues. The germline CDR1 and CDR2 sequences are SGDLS and YYNGEE. Trimming removed 4 bases from V and 0 bases from J; junction bases left unmatched: 6. The CDR3 here is CASSSGTSGPSTDTQYF. For the CDR3, the DNA is TGTGCCAGCAGCTCGGGGACTAGCGGGCCGAGCACAGATACGCAGTATTTT.

For the CDR3, the DNA is TGCGCCAGCAGCTTGGCGCCAGGGGAAGCATATGGCTACACCTTC. Translating it yields CASSLAPGEAYGYTF. The chain combines TRBV5-1 with TRBJ1-2; perhaps TRBD1 as D (6 bases). V dropped 0 bases and J dropped 5 bases, with 14 bases sitting between them. CDR1 is SGHRS and CDR2 is YFSETQ in the germline V gene. The CDR3 is 15 amino acids.

The chain uses TRBV5-1 and TRBJ1-1; 9 positions agree with TRBD1. In germline, CDR1 is SGHRS, CDR2 YFSETQ. The V segment lost 4 bases and the J segment 0 bases; nucleotides outside the gene matches: 7. The CDR3 spans 16 residues. This CDR3 reads CASSPGTGIVNTEAFF. DNA for the CDR3: TGCGCCAGCAGCCCCGGGACAGGGATAGTGAACACTGAAGCTTTCTTT.

The chain uses TRBV18 and TRBJ2-3, with D hard to call. The CDR3 sequence is 11 residues long. V dropped 1 base and J dropped 7 bases, with 3 bases sitting between them. The germline V gene encodes CDR1 KGHSH and CDR2 LQKENI. The CDR3 here is CASSPQNTQYF. CDR3 nucleotide sequence: TGTGCCAGCTCACCACAAAATACGCAGTATTTT.

The chain employs TRBV2 and TRBJ2-3; 7 nucleotides match TRBD2. The CDR3 extends over 14 amino acids. CDR1 and CDR2 (germline): SNHLY, FYNNEI. V shed 5 bases, J shed 2 bases, and the junction held 4 bases outside the gene matches. The CDR3 loop reads CASSRDYPTDTQYF. The CDR3, as DNA: TGTGCCAGCAGTCGGGACTACCCCACAGATACGCAGTATTTT.

V is TRBV7-9 and J is TRBJ2-7, with 7 bases lining up with TRBD2. The CDR3 runs to 14 residues. V shed 4 bases and J 2 bases; nucleotides not matched to a gene: 5. Germline values: CDR1 SEHNR, CDR2 FQNEAQ (reference sequence). The CDR3: CASSSGDYPYEQYF. CDR3 in DNA: TGTGCCAGCAGCTCCGGGGACTACCCCTACGAGCAGTACTTC.

The chain uses TRBV6-5 and TRBJ2-3; D is unclear. Germline V lookup: CDR1 MNHEY, CDR2 SVGAGI. V lost 4 bases, J lost 5 bases, and 10 bases lay in between. The length of the CDR3 is 13 residues. CDR3 coding DNA: TGTGCCAGCAGTTTCTCAGTGAGAGATACGCAGTATTTT. It translates to CASSFSVRDTQYF.

The gene calls are TRBV6-5 and TRBJ2-7, with 7 bases identical to TRBD1. This CDR3 has 16 amino acids. The V gene end was trimmed by 2 bases and the J gene end by 1 base; junction bases not matched to a gene: 8. The germline gives CDR1 MNHEY, CDR2 SVGAGI. This chain's CDR3 is CASSYKGGRLSYEQYF. In DNA, the CDR3 is TGTGCCAGCAGTTACAAAGGGGGCAGACTGTCCTACGAGCAGTACTTC.

The chain carries TRBV10-3 and TRBJ1-5; maybe TRBD1 (6 bases). The CDR3 extends over 15 amino acids. V lost 6 bases, J lost 7 bases, and 19 bases lay in between. Germline CDR1 is ENHRY and CDR2 is SYGVKD. The CDR3 bases are TGTGCCATCAGCGCCAGAGGGGGACTAGGGCAGCCCCAGCATTTT. Translating gives CAISARGGLGQPQHF.

The rearrangement joins TRBV5-1 to TRBJ2-3; 8 positions agree with TRBD2. The germline gives CDR1 SGHRS, CDR2 YFSETQ. V shed 0 bases, J shed 2 bases, and the junction held 8 bases outside the gene matches. There are 17 residues in the CDR3. CDR3 in DNA: TGCGCCAGCAGCTTGGCGATCACTAGCGGAGCCACAGATACGCAGTATTTT. Amino acids: CASSLAITSGATDTQYF. Full variable domain (outside the CDR3, taken from reference TRBV5-1 and TRBJ2-3): KAGVTQTPRYLIKTRGQQVTLSCSPISGHRSVSWYQQTPGQGLQFLFEYFSETQRNKGNFPGRFSGRQFSNSRSEMNVSTLELGDSALYLCASSLAITSGATDTQYFGPGTRLTVL.

The genes are TRBV11-2 and TRBJ2-7; a possible D gene is TRBD1 (6 bases). The V end was cut by 2 bases, the J end by 3 bases, with 14 bases between. CDR1 is SGHAT and CDR2 is FQNNGV in the germline V gene. The CDR3 contains 15 residues. In nucleotides, the CDR3 is TGTGCCAGCAGCTTATTACAGGGACGCCTCTACGAGCAGTACTTC. Translated, it gives CASSLLQGRLYEQYF.

V gene TRBV6-1 combines with J gene TRBJ1-2, with D unresolved. The V gene lost 5 bases and the J gene lost 5 bases, with 9 bases spanning the gap. The length of the CDR3 is 12 residues. Germline V gene sequence: CDR1 MNHNS, CDR2 SASEGT. CDR3 sequence reads: CASSFLDYGYTF. DNA of the CDR3: TGTGCCAGCAGTTTCTTAGATTATGGCTACACCTTC.

This rearrangement joins TRBV4-1 to TRBJ2-5; no clear D gene. The V and J ends lost 1 base and 5 bases respectively, with 17 bases between them. Germline V gives CDR1 MGHRA, CDR2 YSYEKL. This CDR3 is built from 16 residues. The CDR3 DNA reads as TGCGCCAGCAGCCAAGTATCGTTGCTAGTATTCGAGACCCAGTACTTC. Its protein product is CASSQVSLLVFETQYF.

The rearrangement links TRBV18 to TRBJ2-7, with TRBD1 matching 8 bases. After removal of 4 bases from V and 5 bases from J, the junction contained 4 bases not matched to a gene. Germline CDR1 reads KGHSH; CDR2 reads LQKENI. The CDR3 covers 13 residues. CDR3 in DNA: TGTGCCAGCTCACTGGACAGGGAAGACGAGCAGTACTTC. This sequence encodes CASSLDREDEQYF.

The V and J genes are TRBV19 and TRBJ1-5; D remains ambiguous. Germline V gene sequence: CDR1 LNHDA, CDR2 SQIVND (reference sequence). V was pared by 7 bases and J by 10 bases, with 20 bases between. The CDR3 loop spans 14 amino acids. CDR3 residues: CASKSLTLISPQHF. CDR3 sequence (DNA): TGTGCCAGTAAGAGCCTCACTCTAATCAGCCCCCAGCATTTT.

CDR3 bases: TGTGCCAGCAGTCCCCTATCCGGTCCTTCGAACACTGAAGCTTTCTTT. Protein sequence: CASSPLSGPSNTEAFF. J is TRBJ1-1 and V is TRBV28; the D is unclear. CDR3 length equals 16 residues. Germline CDR1 reads MDHEN; CDR2 reads SYDVKM. The ends were cut back, 5 bases at V and 1 base at J, with 17 bases in the middle.

This clone has more than one count but fewer than ten. V gene TRBV14 combines with J gene TRBJ2-5; tentatively, D is TRBD1 (6 bases). CDR1 is SGHDN and CDR2 is FVKESK in the germline V gene. CDR3 size: 15 residues. V was trimmed by 3 bases and J by 5 bases, leaving 16 bases between them. DNA of the CDR3: TGTGCCAGCAGCCAGGGCAGGGGTGGAGCGGAGACCCAGTACTTC. It is translated as CASSQGRGGAETQYF.

This clone was counted between two and nine times. The CDR3 is CATSPGGATNEKLFF. CDR3 in DNA: TGTGCCACCAGCCCCGGGGGTGCAACTAATGAAAAACTGTTTTTT. The chain combines TRBV15 with TRBJ1-4; D is perhaps TRBD1 (5 bases). This CDR3 has 15 residues. Germline lookup yields CDR1 LNHNV and CDR2 YYDKDF (reference sequence). The germline V and J ends were trimmed by 5 bases and 0 bases, with 10 bases remaining between them.

The chain employs TRBV28 and TRBJ2-1; TRBD2 matches 16 bases. The CDR3 has 18 residues. Trimming at V came to 0 bases and at J to 8 bases, leaving 7 bases not matched to a gene. Germline CDR1 and CDR2: MDHEN and SYDVKM. The CDR3 region is CASSLWPGLAGGTDEQFF. The CDR3 DNA is TGTGCCAGCAGTTTATGGCCGGGACTAGCGGGAGGGACCGATGAGCAGTTCTTC.

The chain couples TRBV7-8 to TRBJ1-1; TRBD1 is a possible D gene (5 bases). The CDR3 runs to 15 residues. Germline V gene sequence: CDR1 SGHVS, CDR2 FQNEAQ. V lost 0 bases to trimming and J lost 3 bases, with 11 bases between them. This CDR3 reads CASSLAWGHDTEAFF. The DNA for the CDR3 is TGTGCCAGCAGCTTAGCCTGGGGCCATGACACTGAAGCTTTCTTT.

This rearrangement joins TRBV7-6 to TRBJ2-3, with D perhaps TRBD1 (6 bases). Per germline, CDR1 SGHVS and CDR2 FNYEAQ. The V gene lost 2 bases and the J gene lost 6 bases, with 15 bases spanning the gap. This CDR3 spans 15 amino acids. CDR3 loop: CASSLLGQKGDTQYF. The CDR3 DNA sequence: TGTGCCAGCAGCTTACTCGGACAGAAAGGGGATACGCAGTATTTT.

The genes are TRBV27 and TRBJ2-7, with 9 bases identical to TRBD1. Unmatched junction bases numbered 8, after V lost 5 bases and J lost 6 bases. The CDR3 contains 14 residues. The germline CDR1 and CDR2 sequences are MNHEY and SMNVEV (reference sequence). DNA for the CDR3: TGTGCCAGCAGTCCCCGGGACAGGGAGGGCGAGCAGTACTTC. Amino acids: CASSPRDREGEQYF.